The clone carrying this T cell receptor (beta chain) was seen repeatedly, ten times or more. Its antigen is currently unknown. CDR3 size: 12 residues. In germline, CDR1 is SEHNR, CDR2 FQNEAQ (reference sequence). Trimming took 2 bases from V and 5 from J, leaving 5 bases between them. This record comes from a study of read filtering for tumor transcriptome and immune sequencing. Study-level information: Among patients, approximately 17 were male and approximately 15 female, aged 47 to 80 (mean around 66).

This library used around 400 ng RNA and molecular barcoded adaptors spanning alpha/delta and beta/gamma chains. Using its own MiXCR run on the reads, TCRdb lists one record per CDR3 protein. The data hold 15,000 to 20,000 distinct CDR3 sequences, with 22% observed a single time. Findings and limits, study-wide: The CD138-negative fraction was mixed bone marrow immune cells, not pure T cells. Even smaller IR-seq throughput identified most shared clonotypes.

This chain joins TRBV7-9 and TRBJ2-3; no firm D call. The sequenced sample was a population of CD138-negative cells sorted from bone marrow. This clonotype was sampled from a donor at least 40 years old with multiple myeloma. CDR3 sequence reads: CASSLLVDTQYF. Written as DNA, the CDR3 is TGTGCCAGCAGCTTACTAGTAGATACGCAGTATTTT.